These 27 T cell receptor beta chains share one sample of origin, sequenced in a study of blood T cells in healthy people across ages. A second PCR of about 6 to 12 cycles used a sample-barcoded 5' primer and a J-beta primer mix. TCRdb processed the 5' RACE reads anew with MiXCR; each CDR3 protein has one entry. The table records 730,000 or so distinct CDR3 sequences, more than 40% of them present only once. Sequencing used blood. These receptors originate from a woman aged 55-69 years in good health.

The J gene is TRBJ1-6, the V gene TRBV30; 9 bases agree with TRBD1. Trimming removed 8 bases from V and 1 base from J; junction bases left unmatched: 6. Per the germline V gene, CDR1 is GTSNPN and CDR2 is SVGIG (reference sequence). CDR3 length: 15 amino acids. The CDR3 nucleotides are TGTGCCGGGGGGACAGGGACATCCTATAATTCACCCCTCCACTTT. Protein: CAGGTGTSYNSPLHF.

This chain links TRBV5-5 with TRBJ2-7; TRBD1 or TRBD2 may be the D gene (5 bases each). Germline CDR1 is SGHKS and CDR2 is YYEKEE (reference sequence). The V and J ends lost 5 bases and 3 bases respectively, with 15 bases between them. This CDR3 comprises 14 residues. The CDR3 loop is CASRTGTDNYEQYF. The CDR3 nucleotides are TGTGCCAGCAGAACGGGGACCGACAACTACGAGCAGTACTTC.

In its sample, this clonotype was seen a few times. The chain joins TRBV20-1 to TRBJ1-2; 9 bases are a match to TRBD1. V trimming: 6 bases; J trimming: 6 bases; junction bases outside the gene matches: 26. CDR1 and CDR2 from the germline V gene are DFQATT and SNEGSKA (reference sequence). The CDR3 loop spans 19 amino acids. Here the CDR3 DNA reads TGCAGTGCCACACACCCCTCCAAGCGGGACAGGGCCTTGTGGGATGGCTACACCTTC. Its translation: CSATHPSKRDRALWDGYTF.

The V and J genes are TRBV6-5 and TRBJ2-1; 9 bases align to TRBD2. V dropped 6 bases and J dropped 8; count of bases not matched to a gene: 11. Germline CDR1 is MNHEY and CDR2 is SVGAGI. This CDR3 comprises 15 residues. CDR3 protein: CASSGGGALFYEQFF. CDR3 nucleotides: TGTGCCAGCAGCGGCGGGGGGGCCTTATTCTATGAGCAGTTCTTC.

V is TRBV20-1 and J is TRBJ2-1, with D possibly being TRBD2 (6 bases). With the DNA end fitting TRBJ2-7 better, the J assignment may be wrong. Germline V lookup: CDR1 DFQATT, CDR2 SNEGSKA (reference sequence). The CDR3 consists of 14 residues. CDR3 loop: CSARLADSYNEQYF. The CDR3 DNA reads TGCAGTGCTAGATTAGCGGACTCCTACAATGAGCAGTACTTC.

Only a few counts were recorded for this clonotype. V and J are TRBV27 and TRBJ2-4; possible D gene TRBD1, 6 bases. The J call is doubtful: the DNA matches TRBJ2-5 better. Germline V gene lookup returns CDR1 MNHEY and CDR2 SMNVEV (reference sequence). The CDR3 extends over 16 amino acids. CDR3 coding DNA: TGTGCCAGCAGTTTATCGGGGACACTACTTTGGGAGACCCAGTACTTC. Protein sequence: CASSLSGTLLWETQYF.

This rearrangement joins TRBV12-3 or TRBV12-4 to TRBJ1-6; D perhaps matches TRBD1 (6 bases). The CDR3 is 14 amino acids. V shed 5 bases and J shed 11 bases, with 16 bases lying between them. The CDR3 DNA follows: TGTGCCAGCAGTCTCCACAGGGTCCAGACACCCCTCCACTTT. Translating it yields CASSLHRVQTPLHF.

DNA for the CDR3: TGTGCCAGCAGGGGATGGCTAGCCAAAAACATTCAGTACTTC. It encodes CASRGWLAKNIQYF. V and J are TRBV27 and TRBJ2-4, with no clear D. The CDR3 covers 14 residues. The ends were cut back, 6 bases at V and 0 bases at J, with 9 bases in the middle. Germline values: CDR1 MNHEY, CDR2 SMNVEV (reference sequence).

This clonotype has ten or more counts. V usage is TRBV3-1 and J usage is TRBJ1-5, with 8 bases identical to TRBD1. V was pared by 2 bases and J by 6 bases, with 6 bases of the junction left unmatched. This CDR3 spans 15 amino acids. In germline, CDR1 is LGHDT, CDR2 YNNKEL (reference sequence). CDR3 DNA: TGTGCCAGCAGCCAAATCAGGGGGCCGGGTCAGCCCCAGCATTTT. As protein: CASSQIRGPGQPQHF.

This chain links TRBV7-2 with TRBJ2-1; 8 nucleotides line up with TRBD1. TRBJ2-7 explains the end of the DNA better; the J call may be wrong. Germline V gene lookup returns CDR1 SGHTA and CDR2 FQGNSA. The CDR3 covers 15 residues. For the CDR3, the DNA is TGTGCCAGCAGCCTGGACAGGGCGGTCTACAATGAGCAGTACTTC. Translated: CASSLDRAVYNEQYF.

The chain couples TRBV12-3 or TRBV12-4 to TRBJ2-5; 7 bases match TRBD1. The CDR3 spans 13 residues. J was trimmed by 11 bases and V by 3 bases; bases with no gene match: 9. DNA for the CDR3: TGTGCCAGCAGTTTGGTCCAGGGGGATGAGCAGTACTTC. Translation: CASSLVQGDEQYF.

The CDR3 sequence: CAIRGTSGRGIETQYF. CDR3 coding DNA: TGTGCCATCCGCGGGACTAGCGGGAGGGGGATAGAGACCCAGTACTTC. J is TRBJ2-5 and V is TRBV10-3; the match to TRBD2 covers 16 bases. Germline V gives CDR1 ENHRY, CDR2 SYGVKD. The V gene end was trimmed by 8 bases and the J gene end by 4 bases; junction bases not matched to a gene: 7. CDR3 size: 16 residues.

The chain is built from TRBV19 and TRBJ2-6; TRBD2 matches at 15 bases. V shed 4 bases, J shed 2 bases, and the junction held 3 bases outside the gene matches. CDR3 length equals 18 residues. Germline lookup yields CDR1 LNHDA and CDR2 SQIVND (reference sequence). The CDR3 DNA reads as TGTGCCAGTAGTAAGGGACTAGCGGGGGGAACTGGGGCCAACGTCCTGACTTTC. It specifies CASSKGLAGGTGANVLTF. Using reference TRBV19 and TRBJ2-6 for the parts outside the CDR3, the full variable domain is DGGITQSPKYLFRKEGQNVTLSCEQNLNHDAMYWYRQDPGQGLRLIYYSQIVNDFQKGDIAEGYSVSREKKESFPLTVTSAQKNPTAFYLCASSKGLAGGTGANVLTFGAGSRLTVL.

The sample holds many counts of this clonotype. The chain recombines TRBV7-2 with TRBJ2-1; 8 bases fit TRBD1. Germline V gene data show CDR1 as SGHTA and CDR2 as FQGNSA. The CDR3 totals 14 residues. Trimming removed 5 bases from V and 6 bases from J; junction bases left unmatched: 6. CDR3 in amino acids: CASSRGQEVNEQFF. DNA for the CDR3: TGTGCCAGCAGCCGGGGACAGGAAGTCAATGAGCAGTTCTTC.

The rearrangement links TRBV27 to TRBJ1-2, with D maybe TRBD1 (6 bases). V was shortened by 5 bases and J by 5 bases, with 15 bases between the two germline ends. CDR3 length: 14 residues. CDR1 is MNHEY, CDR2 SMNVEV, per germline (reference sequence). The CDR3 DNA is TGTGCCAGCAGTCCGGGACAAATGTCGTATGGCTACACCTTC. This sequence encodes CASSPGQMSYGYTF.

The chain links TRBV7-9 to TRBJ2-7; either TRBD1 or TRBD2 may fit D (5 bases each). Germline V lookup: CDR1 SEHNR, CDR2 FQNEAQ (reference sequence). Trimming removed 5 bases at V and 10 bases at J, with 21 bases between. This CDR3 is built from 14 residues. The CDR3 region has the DNA TGTGCCAGCAGCCCGGACGGAGGACAAGAGTCCCAGTACTTC. Its protein product is CASSPDGGQESQYF.

CDR3 in amino acids: CASSYSGGYEQFF. Here the CDR3 DNA reads TGTGCCAGCAGTTACTCGGGCGGATATGAGCAGTTCTTC. The rearrangement links TRBV6-5 to TRBJ2-1; D ambiguous. The CDR3 is made up of 13 amino acids. Germline lookup yields CDR1 MNHEY and CDR2 SVGAGI. V was cut by 0 bases and J by 8 bases, with 8 bases left in between.

This clonotype has only a few counts. The chain carries TRBV5-1 and TRBJ1-5; no reliable D call. CDR1 SGHRS and CDR2 YFSETQ come from the germline V gene. V dropped 0 bases and J dropped 5 bases, with 9 bases sitting between them. The CDR3 length is 14 residues. The CDR3 nucleotides read TGCGCCAGCAGCTTGGGTCAGGACGATCAGCCCCAGCATTTT. Protein: CASSLGQDDQPQHF.

The chain carries TRBV18 and TRBJ2-7, with 8 bases fitting TRBD2. V lost 5 bases and J lost 7; bases outside the gene matches: 19. The V gene's germline CDR1 is KGHSH and CDR2 LQKENI. The CDR3 runs 17 residues. CDR3 loop: CASSEAASGFTYNEQYF. The CDR3 region has the DNA TGTGCCAGCTCAGAGGCGGCTAGCGGGTTTACCTACAATGAGCAGTACTTC.

This clonotype was counted many times. The chain joins TRBV29-1 to TRBJ1-2; no clear D. The CDR3 is 13 residues long. Germline V gives CDR1 SQVTM, CDR2 ANQGSEA. Trimming took off 4 bases at V and 4 bases at J, with 13 bases between the two ends. CDR3 protein: CSVGPIGGYGYTF. The CDR3 DNA sequence: TGCAGCGTTGGACCCATTGGAGGCTATGGCTACACCTTC. Using reference TRBV29-1 and TRBJ1-2 for the parts outside the CDR3, the full variable domain is SAVISQKPSRDICQRGTSLTIQCQVDSQVTMMFWYRQQPGQSLTLIATANQGSEATYESGFVIDKFPISRPNLTFSTLTVSNMSPEDSSIYLCSVGPIGGYGYTFGSGTRLTVV.

The chain uses TRBV19 and TRBJ2-1, with TRBD2 matching 11 bases. The CDR3 has 14 residues. CDR1 LNHDA and CDR2 SQIVND come from the germline V gene (reference sequence). Unmatched junction bases numbered 10, after V lost 10 bases and J lost 8 bases. The CDR3 protein is CATQTSGIRDEQFF. CDR3 sequence (DNA): TGTGCCACCCAGACTAGCGGGATTCGTGATGAGCAGTTCTTC.

The CDR3 nucleotides are TGTGCCGGGACAGAACAAGAGACCCAGTACTTC. It is translated as CAGTEQETQYF. The V and J genes are TRBV2 and TRBJ2-5; 7 bases match TRBD1. The CDR3 is 11 amino acids. From germline, CDR1 is SNHLY and CDR2 FYNNEI. V was clipped by 11 bases and J by 2 bases; unmatched bases: 2.

This clonotype was observed at least ten times. CDR3 nucleotide sequence: TGCGCCAGCAGCTTCGGGTTTACCTACGAGCAGTACTTC. Its translation: CASSFGFTYEQYF. This rearrangement joins TRBV5-1 to TRBJ2-7; D is undetermined. The germline V gene encodes CDR1 SGHRS and CDR2 YFSETQ. The CDR3 has 13 residues. V shed 2 bases and J shed 2 bases, with 8 bases lying between them. Using reference TRBV5-1 and TRBJ2-7 for the parts outside the CDR3, the full variable domain is KAGVTQTPRYLIKTRGQQVTLSCSPISGHRSVSWYQQTPGQGLQFLFEYFSETQRNKGNFPGRFSGRQFSNSRSEMNVSTLELGDSALYLCASSFGFTYEQYFGPGTRLTVT.

The V gene is TRBV20-1, the J gene TRBJ2-5; 7 bases map to TRBD1. This CDR3 has 12 residues. From germline, CDR1 is DFQATT and CDR2 SNEGSKA (reference sequence). After removal of 6 bases from V and 5 bases from J, the junction contained 6 bases not matched to a gene. CDR3 in DNA: TGCAGTGCATACAGGGGCTCGGAGACCCAGTACTTC. Protein sequence: CSAYRGSETQYF.

This sequence joins TRBV18 and TRBJ2-1; 11 bases map to TRBD2. CDR3 length: 17 residues. Germline loops: CDR1 KGHSH, CDR2 LQKENI. The J segment lost 0 bases and the V segment lost 5 bases, leaving 6 bases of the junction unmatched. DNA of the CDR3: TGTGCCAGCTCAACTTCTAGCGGGGGGTACTCCTACAATGAGCAGTTCTTC. It specifies CASSTSSGGYSYNEQFF.

In this sample, this clonotype turned up a few times. This chain joins TRBV5-1 and TRBJ1-2; 8 bases are a match to TRBD1. The CDR3 totals 14 residues. J was trimmed by 6 bases and V by 0 bases; bases with no gene match: 4. CDR1 is SGHRS, CDR2 YFSETQ, per germline. In nucleotides, the CDR3 is TGCGCCAGCAGCTTGGACAGGGGGGCCAATGGCTACACCTTC. It encodes CASSLDRGANGYTF. The full variable domain, with the rest looked up from reference TRBV5-1 and TRBJ1-2, is KAGVTQTPRYLIKTRGQQVTLSCSPISGHRSVSWYQQTPGQGLQFLFEYFSETQRNKGNFPGRFSGRQFSNSRSEMNVSTLELGDSALYLCASSLDRGANGYTFGSGTRLTVV.

The chain uses TRBV20-1 and TRBJ2-5; D might be TRBD1 (5 bases). V dropped 3 bases and J dropped 2 bases, with 7 bases sitting between them. Germline V gene sequence: CDR1 DFQATT, CDR2 SNEGSKA (reference sequence). This CDR3 region has 12 residues. The CDR3 region is CSASKGQETQYF. The CDR3 region has the DNA TGCAGTGCTAGTAAGGGGCAAGAGACCCAGTACTTC.